The source of this T cell receptor beta chain is a study of beta chain features in type 1 diabetes. Study in general: The patient and healthy donor groups were comparable for age, gender and cell yields.

Sequenced material consisted of expressed TCRB transcripts (all of the isolated RNA was reverse transcribed). The data were produced by immunoSEQ multiplex PCR, yet TCRdb's version contains in-frame clones alone and is incomplete. The table lists more than 120,000 clones, 8.5% to 12% of them singletons. Study-wide points: Moderate but significant shortening of TCRB CDR3s was recorded in all four CD4+ subsets from Type 1 diabetes patients.

The CDR3 runs to 15 residues. V dropped 5 bases and J dropped 8; count of bases not matched to a gene: 9. The germline gives CDR1 MNHEY, CDR2 SVGAGI. This clone has a handful of counts. What it binds is not known. This receptor was identified in a man between 18 and 35 years old in good health. This chain joins TRBV6-5 and TRBJ2-4, with 10 bases that match TRBD1. Source material: naive CD4+ T cells from blood. The CDR3 protein is CASSPRTGGRDIQYF. The CDR3 bases are TGTGCCAGCAGTCCCCGGACAGGGGGAAGGGACATTCAGTACTTC.